This TCR beta chain was sequenced during a study of blood T cell repertoires in COVID-19. Overall study: Italy, Spain and the United States were the sources of the convalescent and acute COVID-19 samples.

Per germline, CDR1 SGHNT and CDR2 YYREEE (reference sequence). The CDR3 consists of 15 residues. V shed 3 bases, J shed 5 bases, and the junction held 9 bases outside the gene matches. Methods used by the authors: Cell counts per sample came from amplifying reference gene primers. Only in-frame clones appear in the TCRdb table, and some are missing; sequencing was by immunoSEQ multiplex PCR. For V, J and clone size, that table is used; D and trimming come from the DNA. The data contain about 170,000 clones, around four fifths of them singletons. This sequence originates from a man in his 70s with acute or convalescent COVID-19. This rearrangement joins TRBV5-4 to TRBJ1-2, with 8 bases matching TRBD1. Material: peripheral blood. CDR3 residues: CASSSRTGLPYGYTF. The CDR3 DNA is TGTGCCAGCAGCTCACGGACAGGGCTCCCGTATGGCTACACCTTC.